One TCR beta chain is described in this entry. Its antigen remains unidentified. This sample is drawn from a study of post-analysis software for immune sequencing data. Study-wide background: Recorded disease courses covered relapsing-remitting, secondary progressive and progressive-relapsing multiple sclerosis. Some patients had no subtype annotation. Notes on the study in general: Strong same-batch co-clustering of samples appeared with F measure clustering. Roughly 5 TRBV segments, TRBV5-6, TRBV5-1 and TRBV20-1 among them, were found more frequent in patients than controls.

The CDR3 length is 14 residues. The V end lost 4 bases, the J end lost 1 base, and 10 bases lay between the germline ends. Germline V CDR1 and CDR2: DFQATT, SNEGSKA (reference sequence). Researchers reported that TCR beta cDNA libraries carried unique molecular identifiers. TCRdb called the PCR reads again in MiXCR, with one record for every CDR3 protein. The table has roughly 430,000 distinct CDR3 sequences, approximately 42% seen once. This sequence joins TRBV20-1 and TRBJ2-2; D is undetermined. The sequencing input was blood. This sequence originates from a girl aged 2-10 years with multiple sclerosis. The DNA for the CDR3 is TGCAGTGCTATCGGTTTAATGAACACCGGGGAGCTGTTTTTT. Its translation: CSAIGLMNTGELFF.